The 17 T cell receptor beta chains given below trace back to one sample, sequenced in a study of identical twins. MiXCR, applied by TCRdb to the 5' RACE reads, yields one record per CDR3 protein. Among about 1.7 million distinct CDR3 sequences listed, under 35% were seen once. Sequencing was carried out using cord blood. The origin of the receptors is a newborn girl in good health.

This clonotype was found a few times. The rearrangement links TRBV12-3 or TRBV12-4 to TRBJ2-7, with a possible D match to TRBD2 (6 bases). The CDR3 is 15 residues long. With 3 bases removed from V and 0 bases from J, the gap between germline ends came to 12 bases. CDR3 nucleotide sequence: TGTGCCAGCAGTTTGTCGGCTAGCGCCTCCTACGAGCAGTACTTC. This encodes CASSLSASASYEQYF.

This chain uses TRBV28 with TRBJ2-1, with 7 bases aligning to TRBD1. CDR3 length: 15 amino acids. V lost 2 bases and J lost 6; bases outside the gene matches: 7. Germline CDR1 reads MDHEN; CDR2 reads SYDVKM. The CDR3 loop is CASSLGYSGGNEQFF. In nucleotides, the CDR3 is TGTGCCAGCAGTTTAGGGTACTCAGGGGGCAATGAGCAGTTCTTC.

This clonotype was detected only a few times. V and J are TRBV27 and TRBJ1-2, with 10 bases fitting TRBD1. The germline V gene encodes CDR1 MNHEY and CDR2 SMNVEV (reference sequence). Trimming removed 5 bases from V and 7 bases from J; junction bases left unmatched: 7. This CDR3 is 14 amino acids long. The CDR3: CASSRGTGAFGYTF. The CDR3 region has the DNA TGTGCCAGCAGTCGCGGGACAGGGGCTTTTGGCTACACCTTC.

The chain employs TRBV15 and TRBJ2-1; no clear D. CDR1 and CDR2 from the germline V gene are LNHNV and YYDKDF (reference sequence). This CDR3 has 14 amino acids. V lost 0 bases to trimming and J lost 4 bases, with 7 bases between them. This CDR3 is CATSRDTGYNEQFF. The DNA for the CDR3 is TGTGCCACCAGCAGAGACACTGGATACAATGAGCAGTTCTTC.

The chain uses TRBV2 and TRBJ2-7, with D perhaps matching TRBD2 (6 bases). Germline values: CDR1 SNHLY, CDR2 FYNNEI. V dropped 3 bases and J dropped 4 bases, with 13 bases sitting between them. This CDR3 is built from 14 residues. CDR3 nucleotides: TGTGCCAGCAGTGAGATAGCGGTCCTTTACGAGCAGTACTTC. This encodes CASSEIAVLYEQYF.

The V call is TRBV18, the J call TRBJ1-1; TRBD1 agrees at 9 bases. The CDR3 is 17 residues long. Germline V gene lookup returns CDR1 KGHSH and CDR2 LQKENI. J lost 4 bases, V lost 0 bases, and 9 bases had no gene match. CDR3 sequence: CASSPPFYRGQVTEAFF. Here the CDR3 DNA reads TGTGCCAGCTCACCACCTTTTTACAGGGGGCAAGTCACTGAAGCTTTCTTT.

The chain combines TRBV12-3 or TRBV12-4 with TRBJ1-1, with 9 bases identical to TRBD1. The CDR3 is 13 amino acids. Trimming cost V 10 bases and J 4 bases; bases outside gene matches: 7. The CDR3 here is CANRDREGTEAFF. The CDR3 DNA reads TGTGCCAATCGGGACAGGGAGGGCACTGAAGCTTTCTTT.

The chain's CDR3 is CASSQTGWDEQFF. CDR3 DNA sequence: TGTGCCAGCAGCCAGACAGGGTGGGATGAGCAGTTCTTC. The J gene is TRBJ2-1, the V gene TRBV14; TRBD1 agrees at 7 bases. V was clipped by 3 bases and J by 8 bases; unmatched bases: 4. The CDR3 contains 13 residues. From germline, CDR1 is SGHDN and CDR2 FVKESK.

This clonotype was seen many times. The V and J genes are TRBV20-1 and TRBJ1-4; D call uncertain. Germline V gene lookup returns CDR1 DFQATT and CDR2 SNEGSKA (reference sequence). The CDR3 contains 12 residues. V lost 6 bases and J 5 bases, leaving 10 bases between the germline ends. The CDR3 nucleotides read TGCAGTGCCCGGACGGGAAATGAAAAACTGTTTTTT. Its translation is CSARTGNEKLFF.

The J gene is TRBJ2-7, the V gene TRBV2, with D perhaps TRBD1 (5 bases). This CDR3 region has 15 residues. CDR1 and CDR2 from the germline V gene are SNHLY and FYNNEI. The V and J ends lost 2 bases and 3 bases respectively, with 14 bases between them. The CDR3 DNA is TGTGCCAGCAGTGAAAGGGGCCGTAGTTACTACGAGCAGTACTTC. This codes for CASSERGRSYYEQYF.

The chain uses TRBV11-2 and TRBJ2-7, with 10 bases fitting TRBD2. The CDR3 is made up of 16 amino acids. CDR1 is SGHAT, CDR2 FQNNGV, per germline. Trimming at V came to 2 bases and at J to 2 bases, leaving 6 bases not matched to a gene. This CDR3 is CASSLPGLAAPYEQYF. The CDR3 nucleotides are TGTGCCAGCAGCTTACCAGGACTAGCGGCCCCCTACGAGCAGTACTTC.

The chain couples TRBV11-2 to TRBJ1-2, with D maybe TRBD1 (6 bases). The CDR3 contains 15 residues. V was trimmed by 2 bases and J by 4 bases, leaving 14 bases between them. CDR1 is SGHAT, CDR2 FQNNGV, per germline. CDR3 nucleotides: TGTGCCAGCAGCTTAAGTATGGGGGCTCCCTATGGCTACACCTTC. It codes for CASSLSMGAPYGYTF.

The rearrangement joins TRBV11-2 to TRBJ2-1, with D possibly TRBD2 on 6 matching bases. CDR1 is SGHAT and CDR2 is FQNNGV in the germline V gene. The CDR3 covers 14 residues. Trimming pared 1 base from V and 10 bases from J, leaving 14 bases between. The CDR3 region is CASSLAPTGGEQFF. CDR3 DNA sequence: TGTGCCAGCAGCTTAGCGCCGACCGGGGGAGAGCAGTTCTTC.

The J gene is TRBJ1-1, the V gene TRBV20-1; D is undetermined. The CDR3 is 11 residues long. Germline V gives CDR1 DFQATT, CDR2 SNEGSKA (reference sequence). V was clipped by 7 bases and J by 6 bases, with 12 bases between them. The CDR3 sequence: CSVFSYAEAFF. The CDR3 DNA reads TGCAGTGTCTTCAGTTACGCTGAAGCTTTCTTT.

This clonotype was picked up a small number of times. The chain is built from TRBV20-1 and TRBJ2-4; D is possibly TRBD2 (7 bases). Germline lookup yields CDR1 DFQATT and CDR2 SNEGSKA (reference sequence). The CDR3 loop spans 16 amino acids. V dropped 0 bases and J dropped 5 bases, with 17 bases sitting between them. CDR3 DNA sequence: TGCAGTGCTAGAGACCCCCTGGGCGGGGGCGAAAACATTCAGTACTTC. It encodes CSARDPLGGGENIQYF.

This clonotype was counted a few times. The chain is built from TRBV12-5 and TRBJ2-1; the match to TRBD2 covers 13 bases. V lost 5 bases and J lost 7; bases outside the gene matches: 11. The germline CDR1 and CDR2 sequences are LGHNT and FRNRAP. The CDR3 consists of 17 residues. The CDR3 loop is CASGPSTSGRASNEQFF. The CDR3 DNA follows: TGTGCTAGTGGTCCATCCACTAGCGGGAGGGCCAGTAATGAGCAGTTCTTC. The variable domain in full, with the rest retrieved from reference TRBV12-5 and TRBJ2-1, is DARVTQTPRHKVTEMGQEVTMRCQPILGHNTVFWYRQTMMQGLELLAYFRNRAPLDDSGMPKDRFSAEMPDATLATLKIQPSEPRDSAVYFCASGPSTSGRASNEQFFGPGTRLTVL.

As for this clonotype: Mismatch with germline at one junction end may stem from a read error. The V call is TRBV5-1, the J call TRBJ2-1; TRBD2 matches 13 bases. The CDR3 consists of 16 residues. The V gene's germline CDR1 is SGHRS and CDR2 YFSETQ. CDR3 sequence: CANSYRLAGGINEQFF. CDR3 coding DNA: TGCGCCAACAGCTATAGACTAGCGGGGGGTATCAATGAGCAGTTCTTC.